Following are 11 T cell receptor beta chains from one sample sequenced in a study of control samples from healthy donors and cancer patients. The protocol was immunoSEQ multiplex PCR, while the TCRdb copy is restricted to in-frame clones and leaves out a portion. The listing contains some 180,000 clones. The material sequenced was blood. These receptors all come from a woman in her 30s in good health.

The chain is built from TRBV4-1 and TRBJ1-1, with D possibly TRBD1 on 6 matching bases. Germline CDR1 and CDR2: MGHRA and YSYEKL. Trimming took 3 bases from V and 3 from J, leaving 8 bases between them. The CDR3 loop spans 13 amino acids. The chain's CDR3 is CASSHRGDTEAFF. CDR3 in DNA: TGCGCCAGCAGCCATAGGGGGGACACTGAAGCTTTCTTT.

The V call is TRBV3-1 (or the pseudogene TRBV3-2), the J call TRBJ2-3, with TRBD2 matching over 15 bases. CDR1 and CDR2 (germline): LGHDT, YNNKEL (reference sequence). V shed 3 bases and J 2 bases; nucleotides not matched to a gene: 15. This CDR3 spans 21 amino acids. Here the CDR3 reads CASSQNYRGLAGGPNTDTQYF. Here the CDR3 DNA reads TGTGCCAGCAGCCAGAATTATCGAGGACTAGCGGGGGGGCCGAACACAGATACGCAGTATTTT.

The rearrangement joins TRBV18 to TRBJ1-3, with 7 positions matching TRBD1. J gave up 3 bases and V 3 bases, and 11 bases lay outside the gene matches. Germline-derived CDR1 and CDR2 are KGHSH and LQKENI. This CDR3 contains 17 residues. The CDR3 DNA follows: TGTGCCAGCTCACCGAGACAGGGTGATTCGGTTGGAAACACCATATATTTT. It encodes CASSPRQGDSVGNTIYF. Based on the CDR3 plus reference TRBV18 and TRBJ1-3, the full variable domain is NAGVMQNPRHLVRRRGQEARLRCSPMKGHSHVYWYRQLPEEGLKFMVYLQKENIIDESGMPKERFSAEFPKEGPSILRIQQVVRGDSAAYFCASSPRQGDSVGNTIYFGEGSWLTVV.

V usage is TRBV24-1 and J usage is TRBJ1-2, with D uncertain. The CDR3 length is 13 residues. V lost 7 bases and J 2 bases, leaving 10 bases between the germline ends. The V gene's germline CDR1 is KGHDR and CDR2 SFDVKD. CDR3 in DNA: TGTGCCACCAGCAGTACAGAAAACTATGGCTACACCTTC. Protein: CATSSTENYGYTF.

Regarding this clone: A junction boundary mismatches the germline segment, possibly from a read error. J is TRBJ1-4 and V is TRBV28; no clear D gene. Per germline, CDR1 MDHEN and CDR2 SYDVKM. The CDR3 is made up of 13 amino acids. The CDR3, as DNA: TGTGCCAGCAGCCGGGCCCAGGTCGGACTCAGGTCGTTT. Translated, it gives CASSRAQVGLRSF.

V gene TRBV7-2 combines with J gene TRBJ1-5; TRBD1 is a possible D gene (5 bases). The ends were cut back, 6 bases at V and 7 bases at J, with 19 bases in the middle. CDR3 length equals 15 residues. Germline V CDR1 and CDR2: SGHTA, FQGNSA. The chain's CDR3 is CASSSGGGRPQPQHF. The CDR3 DNA is TGTGCCAGCAGTTCCGGGGGGGGGAGGCCCCAGCCCCAGCATTTT.

As DNA, the CDR3 is TGTGCCAGCAGCGCGACCGGACCCCCAGGGAAGACCCAGTACTTC. This translates into CASSATGPPGKTQYF. The V call is TRBV7-2, the J call TRBJ2-5, with D perhaps TRBD1 (5 bases). This CDR3 comprises 15 residues. Looked up from germline, CDR1 is SGHTA and CDR2 is FQGNSA. The V gene lost 5 bases and the J gene lost 6 bases, with 19 bases spanning the gap.

The rearrangement joins TRBV9 to TRBJ1-2, with TRBD1 as a possible D gene (5 bases). This CDR3 has 15 residues. The V end was cut by 3 bases, the J end by 8 bases, with 20 bases between. Looked up from germline, CDR1 is SGDLS and CDR2 is YYNGEE. CDR3 DNA sequence: TGTGCCAGCAGCGGAGGGCGGGACGGAATCGGAGGCTACACCTTC. This translates into CASSGGRDGIGGYTF. Using reference TRBV9 and TRBJ1-2 for the parts outside the CDR3, the full variable domain is DSGVTQTPKHLITATGQRVTLRCSPRSGDLSVYWYQQSLDQGLQFLIQYYNGEERAKGNILERFSAQQFPDLHSELNLSSLELGDSALYFCASSGGRDGIGGYTFGSGTRLTVV.

The chain is built from TRBV3-1 (or the pseudogene TRBV3-2) and TRBJ2-3; D gene unclear. The germline CDR1 and CDR2 sequences are LGHDT and YNNKEL (reference sequence). The CDR3 runs 10 residues. Trimming left V 3 bases short and J 6 bases short, with 1 base between. The CDR3 DNA is TGTGCCAGCAGCCAGGATACGCAGTATTTT. Translating gives CASSQDTQYF.

The chain joins TRBV5-1 to TRBJ1-6, with TRBD1 matching over 7 bases. The CDR3 is made up of 15 amino acids. The germline CDR1 and CDR2 sequences are SGHRS and YFSETQ. J gave up 10 bases and V 0 bases, and 7 bases lay outside the gene matches. The CDR3 spells CASSLGTGMHSPLHF. In nucleotides, the CDR3 is TGCGCCAGCAGCTTGGGGACAGGAATGCACTCACCCCTCCACTTT.

A word on this clone: The same CDR3 arises from other DNA sequences in this sample as well. The V call is TRBV28, the J call TRBJ2-7; 9 nucleotides line up with TRBD2. Trimming at V came to 3 bases and at J to 3 bases, leaving 3 bases not matched to a gene. The V gene's germline CDR1 is MDHEN and CDR2 SYDVKM. The CDR3 has 14 amino acids. The CDR3 DNA is TGTGCCAGCAGTTTGGCGGGGGGGCTCTACGAGCAGTACTTC. It is translated as CASSLAGGLYEQYF.